Each of the 8 T cell receptor beta chains below was sequenced from the same sample in a study of T cells in Graves' hyperthyroidism and ophthalmopathy. There were TCR beta CDR3 regions amplified from RNA transcripts. A set of HTBI primers served as the primers for a first-round RT-PCR of the TCR CDR3. MiXCR, run by TCRdb on the multiplex PCR reads, gives a single entry per CDR3 protein. The sample lists about 570,000 distinct CDR3 sequences; about 43% were seen once. Specimen: peripheral blood or thyroid tissue (not recorded which). Receptor source: an adult woman with Graves' disease, either hyperthyroidism or ophthalmopathy (not recorded which).

The rearrangement joins TRBV29-1 to TRBJ1-1; the D is unclear. V shed 8 bases and J shed 1 base, with 14 bases lying between them. CDR3 length equals 13 residues. From germline, CDR1 is SQVTM and CDR2 ANQGSEA. The CDR3 region is CSLDRQQNTEAFF. The CDR3 DNA follows: TGCAGCTTGGATCGCCAGCAGAACACTGAAGCTTTCTTT.

This clonotype occurred many times. The CDR3 loop is CASSQMGYTEAFF. Here the CDR3 DNA reads TGTGCCAGCAGCCAGATGGGGTACACTGAAGCTTTCTTT. The V gene is TRBV14, the J gene TRBJ1-1; no clear D gene. The germline gives CDR1 SGHDN, CDR2 FVKESK. The CDR3 spans 13 residues. V was pared by 3 bases and J by 3 bases, with 8 bases between.

This clonotype was recorded only once. The chain is built from TRBV5-1 and TRBJ1-1; 12 positions agree with TRBD1. Germline V lookup: CDR1 SGHRS, CDR2 YFSETQ. CDR3 length: 15 residues. J lost 6 bases, V lost 4 bases, and 7 bases had no gene match. CDR3 sequence: CASSGPGQGAAEAFF. The CDR3 region has the DNA TGCGCCAGCAGCGGACCGGGACAGGGGGCAGCTGAAGCTTTCTTT.

This clonotype was recorded at least ten times. V and J are TRBV29-1 and TRBJ2-5; D is uncertain. V lost 3 bases and J lost 7, with 15 bases in between. The CDR3 has 13 residues. Germline loops: CDR1 SQVTM, CDR2 ANQGSEA. In DNA, the CDR3 is TGCAGCGTTGAGGCCCCTTTCTCTAGGACCCAGTACTTC. Residues: CSVEAPFSRTQYF.

The rearrangement uses TRBV7-9 and TRBJ1-6; D is uncertain. Germline assignment: CDR1 SEHNR and CDR2 FQNEAQ (reference sequence). V lost 4 bases to trimming and J lost 7 bases, with 11 bases between them. This CDR3 region has 14 residues. CDR3 amino acids: CASSSNTVNSPLHF. The CDR3, as DNA: TGTGCCAGCAGCTCAAACACGGTCAATTCACCCCTCCACTTT.

The chain is built from TRBV7-9 and TRBJ1-5, with D tentatively TRBD1 (5 bases). Germline CDR1 reads SEHNR; CDR2 reads FQNEAQ (reference sequence). Trimming pared 6 bases from V and 3 bases from J, leaving 15 bases between. The CDR3 spans 15 residues. The chain's CDR3 is CASSSRAAVNQPQHF. The CDR3 coding sequence is TGTGCCAGCAGTAGCAGGGCTGCAGTCAATCAGCCCCAGCATTTT.

This clonotype came up a few times. The CDR3 spells CASSLIWGKDTQYF. The CDR3 nucleotides are TGTGCCAGCAGCTTGATTTGGGGGAAGGATACGCAGTATTTT. The rearrangement links TRBV11-3 to TRBJ2-3; D possibly matches TRBD1 or TRBD2 (5 bases each). The CDR3 is made up of 14 amino acids. V lost 3 bases and J 6 bases, leaving 13 bases between the germline ends. Germline loops: CDR1 SGHNT, CDR2 YENEEA.

This rearrangement joins TRBV19 to TRBJ1-1, with D possibly matching TRBD1 (6 bases). The CDR3 has 13 amino acids. Per the germline V gene, CDR1 is LNHDA and CDR2 is SQIVND (reference sequence). V lost 10 bases, J lost 10 bases, and 22 bases lay in between. Here the CDR3 reads CATTSTGSGRAFF. In DNA form, the CDR3 reads TGTGCCACTACCAGCACAGGGTCCGGTCGAGCTTTCTTT.